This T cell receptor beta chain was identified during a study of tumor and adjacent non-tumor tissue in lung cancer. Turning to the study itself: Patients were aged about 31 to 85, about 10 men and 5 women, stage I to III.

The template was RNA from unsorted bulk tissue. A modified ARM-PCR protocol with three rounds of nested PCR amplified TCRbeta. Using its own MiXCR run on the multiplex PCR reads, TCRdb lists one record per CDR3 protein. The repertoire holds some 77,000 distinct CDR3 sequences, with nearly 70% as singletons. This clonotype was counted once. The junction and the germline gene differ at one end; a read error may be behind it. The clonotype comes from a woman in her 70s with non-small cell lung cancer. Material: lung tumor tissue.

CDR3 nucleotide sequence: TGTGCCAGCAACCCTACGCCGGGCGGGGAGACTCAGTACTTC. Encoded protein: CASNPTPGGETQYF. V and J are TRBV5-4 and TRBJ2-5; the D gene is possibly TRBD2 (6 bases). This CDR3 contains 14 residues. Germline CDR1 SGHNT, CDR2 YYREEE (reference sequence).